What follows are 29 T cell receptor beta chains derived from one specimen sequenced in a study of CD8+CD57+ T cells in acquired aplastic anemia. Template material for TCR beta VDJ and CDR3 profiling consisted of genomic DNA. TCRdb redid the calling of the reads with MiXCR, one entry per CDR3 protein. Here the sample spans 150,000 to 200,000 distinct CDR3 sequences, approximately 60% being singletons. The sample was sorted CD4+, CD8+, or CD8+CD57+ T cells (not recorded which) from PBMCs. The receptors were sampled from a human donor in good health.

V and J are TRBV13 and TRBJ2-7; D remains unclear. Per germline, CDR1 PRHDT and CDR2 FYEKMQ (reference sequence). The CDR3 is 12 amino acids. V lost 8 bases and J lost 5, with 13 bases in between. The CDR3 is CASAQSADEQYF. CDR3 in DNA: TGTGCCAGCGCCCAGAGTGCAGACGAGCAGTACTTC.

The rearrangement uses TRBV11-1 and TRBJ1-2; D gene ambiguous. Germline-derived CDR1 and CDR2 are SGHAT and FQDESV (reference sequence). Trimming stripped 6 bases from V and 7 bases from J, with 21 bases between. The CDR3 runs to 15 residues. This CDR3 is CASSEDGQEIFGYTF. As DNA, the CDR3 is TGTGCCAGCAGTGAAGACGGGCAGGAAATTTTTGGCTACACCTTC.

V is TRBV25-1 and J is TRBJ2-1; D not certain. Germline assignment: CDR1 MGHDK and CDR2 SYGVNS. The V and J ends lost 6 bases and 3 bases respectively, with 12 bases between them. CDR3 length: 14 residues. The CDR3 nucleotides are TGTGCCAGCAGCCTGGCCGGATACTACAATGAGCAGTTCTTC. The encoded protein is CASSLAGYYNEQFF. The whole variable domain, filled in from reference TRBV25-1 and TRBJ2-1, reads EADIYQTPRYLVIGTGKKITLECSQTMGHDKMYWYQQDPGMELHLIHYSYGVNSTEKGDLSSESTVSRIRTEHFPLTLESARPSHTSQYLCASSLAGYYNEQFFGPGTRLTVL.

The gene calls are TRBV20-1 and TRBJ1-5, with D perhaps matching TRBD1 (5 bases). Per the germline V gene, CDR1 is DFQATT and CDR2 is SNEGSKA (reference sequence). The CDR3 is 14 amino acids. The V gene lost 2 bases and the J gene lost 5 bases, with 13 bases spanning the gap. Here the CDR3 reads CSARYGTGDQPQHF. The CDR3, as DNA: TGCAGTGCTAGATACGGGACGGGGGATCAGCCCCAGCATTTT.

The chain couples TRBV19 to TRBJ1-5; TRBD1 matches at 11 bases. The length of the CDR3 is 17 residues. Germline CDR1 and CDR2: LNHDA and SQIVND (reference sequence). V shed 1 base, J shed 4 bases, and the junction held 6 bases outside the gene matches. CDR3 protein: CASSIGLGQGGNQPQHF. The CDR3 DNA is TGTGCCAGTAGTATAGGACTGGGACAGGGGGGGAATCAGCCCCAGCATTTT.

Concerning this clonotype: Without the conserved terminal phenylalanine or tryptophan, this CDR3 likely stems from a read error. The V gene is TRBV15, the J gene TRBJ2-1; D may be TRBD2 (6 bases). The V and J ends lost 3 bases and 9 bases respectively, with 12 bases between them. CDR3 length: 13 amino acids. Germline V gives CDR1 LNHNV, CDR2 YYDKDF (reference sequence). The CDR3 reads CATSRINGGEQFL. Written as DNA, the CDR3 is TGTGCCACCAGCAGGATTAACGGGGGTGAGCAGTTCCTC.

The genes are TRBV9 and TRBJ2-3; D tentatively fits TRBD1 or TRBD2 (5 bases each). The V gene lost 1 base and the J gene lost 4 bases, with 13 bases spanning the gap. This CDR3 contains 15 residues. In germline, CDR1 is SGDLS, CDR2 YYNGEE. The chain's CDR3 is CASSVRSGQSDTQYF. The CDR3 DNA reads as TGTGCCAGCAGCGTACGTTCGGGGCAGTCAGATACGCAGTATTTT.

The rearrangement uses TRBV29-1 and TRBJ2-7; perhaps TRBD1 as D (6 bases). Germline CDR1 reads SQVTM; CDR2 reads ANQGSEA. This CDR3 comprises 14 residues. The V end was cut by 4 bases, the J end by 0 bases, with 13 bases between. The CDR3 spells CSVVRDTSSYEQYF. CDR3 DNA: TGCAGCGTTGTAAGGGACACCTCCTCCTACGAGCAGTACTTC.

V usage is TRBV10-3 and J usage is TRBJ2-3; 14 bases map to TRBD2. Germline CDR1 and CDR2: ENHRY and SYGVKD. This CDR3 is 15 amino acids long. Trimming at V came to 10 bases and at J to 2 bases, leaving 5 bases not matched to a gene. Here the CDR3 reads CATGTSGGFTDTQYF. CDR3 in DNA: TGTGCCACCGGGACTAGCGGGGGTTTCACAGATACGCAGTATTTT.

The gene calls are TRBV2 and TRBJ1-2, with D hard to call. Germline V gene lookup returns CDR1 SNHLY and CDR2 FYNNEI. The ends were cut back, 0 bases at V and 8 bases at J, with 7 bases in the middle. This CDR3 region has 12 residues. This chain's CDR3 is CASSEALRGYTF. The CDR3 DNA sequence: TGTGCCAGCAGTGAAGCGCTTCGAGGCTACACCTTC.

This clonotype was observed many times. The chain uses TRBV9 and TRBJ1-1, with TRBD1 as a possible D gene (6 bases). CDR1 and CDR2 from the germline V gene are SGDLS and YYNGEE. The V end lost 4 bases, the J end lost 3 bases, and 19 bases lay between the germline ends. The CDR3 runs 16 residues. The CDR3 coding sequence is TGTGCCAGCAGCCTCAACCCAGGGGACGACGACACTGAAGCTTTCTTT. Amino acid sequence: CASSLNPGDDDTEAFF.

The rearrangement links TRBV7-9 to TRBJ2-7, with unresolved D. CDR1 is SEHNR and CDR2 is FQNEAQ in the germline V gene (reference sequence). This CDR3 region has 14 residues. V lost 2 bases, J lost 3 bases, and 11 bases lay in between. CDR3: CASSLSGPRYEQYF. DNA of the CDR3: TGTGCCAGCAGCTTATCTGGACCCCGCTACGAGCAGTACTTC.

CDR3 sequence reads: CSAREVGREEQPQHF. In DNA, the CDR3 is TGCAGTGCTAGAGAAGTAGGTCGGGAAGAGCAGCCCCAGCATTTT. The chain carries TRBV20-1 and TRBJ1-5; D uncertain. V lost 0 bases to trimming and J lost 7 bases, with 16 bases between them. The CDR3 sequence is 15 residues long. The V gene's germline CDR1 is DFQATT and CDR2 SNEGSKA (reference sequence).

In this sample, this clonotype turned up many times. This rearrangement joins TRBV24-1 to TRBJ1-1, with 7 bases aligning to TRBD1. There are 15 residues in the CDR3. Germline trimming cut 4 bases from V and 7 bases from J; bases unmatched to any gene: 11. The germline V gene encodes CDR1 KGHDR and CDR2 SFDVKD. In DNA, the CDR3 is TGTGCCACCAGTGACCCAAAACAGGGGTACGGTGAAGCTTTCTTT. Its translation is CATSDPKQGYGEAFF.

This clonotype has at least ten counts. The chain joins TRBV29-1 to TRBJ2-1, with TRBD1 matching over 8 bases. The CDR3 consists of 13 residues. V lost 6 bases to trimming and J lost 2 bases; unmatched junction nucleotides: 3. Per germline, CDR1 SQVTM and CDR2 ANQGSEA. The CDR3 sequence is CSVPDRAYNEQFF. The DNA for the CDR3 is TGCAGCGTACCGGACAGGGCCTACAATGAGCAGTTCTTC.

The chain recombines TRBV20-1 with TRBJ2-5; 10 bases map to TRBD1. Germline V gene data show CDR1 as DFQATT and CDR2 as SNEGSKA (reference sequence). Trimming removed 5 bases from V and 5 bases from J; junction bases left unmatched: 11. The CDR3 has 15 amino acids. CDR3 sequence reads: CSAHLTGGRMETQYF. The DNA of the CDR3 is TGCAGTGCTCACCTGACAGGGGGCCGGATGGAGACCCAGTACTTC.

Many counts were recorded for this clonotype. Here the CDR3 reads CASSPSGTSGTAEQFF. The CDR3 coding sequence is TGTGCCAGCAGTCCCTCCGGGACTAGCGGGACCGCTGAGCAGTTCTTC. This chain links TRBV6-5 with TRBJ2-1; 13 bases align to TRBD2. There are 16 residues in the CDR3. The germline V gene encodes CDR1 MNHEY and CDR2 SVGAGI. V dropped 5 bases and J dropped 9; count of bases not matched to a gene: 10.

The V and J genes are TRBV20-1 and TRBJ1-1; D might be TRBD1 (5 bases). With 0 bases removed from V and 0 bases from J, the gap between germline ends came to 11 bases. Looked up from germline, CDR1 is DFQATT and CDR2 is SNEGSKA (reference sequence). The CDR3 totals 15 residues. CDR3: CSARDPGTLNTEAFF. CDR3 coding DNA: TGCAGTGCTAGAGATCCGGGGACCTTGAACACTGAAGCTTTCTTT.

This clonotype was seen at least ten times. The chain is built from TRBV20-1 and TRBJ2-1; TRBD1 agrees at 9 bases. The CDR3 has 17 residues. With 0 bases clipped from V and 3 bases from J, the junction kept 9 bases outside the gene matches. From germline, CDR1 is DFQATT and CDR2 SNEGSKA (reference sequence). CDR3 protein: CSARDLSGQGIYNEQFF. The CDR3 bases are TGCAGTGCTAGAGATCTCTCGGGACAGGGTATCTACAATGAGCAGTTCTTC.

J is TRBJ2-7 and V is TRBV6-6, with TRBD2 identical over 12 bases. Germline V gene data show CDR1 as MNHNY and CDR2 as SVGAGI (reference sequence). V trimming: 6 bases; J trimming: 0 bases; junction bases outside the gene matches: 3. The CDR3 is 15 residues long. Here the CDR3 reads CASSTTSGSSYEQYF. The CDR3 region has the DNA TGTGCCAGCAGCACGACTAGCGGGAGCTCCTACGAGCAGTACTTC.

The chain couples TRBV2 to TRBJ2-3, with 8 nucleotides matching TRBD1. Per germline, CDR1 SNHLY and CDR2 FYNNEI. The CDR3 consists of 19 residues. J was trimmed by 2 bases and V by 5 bases; bases with no gene match: 18. The chain's CDR3 is CASSFRTGTGVFITDTQYF. In DNA, the CDR3 is TGTGCCAGCAGTTTTCGGACAGGGACGGGGGTTTTCATCACAGATACGCAGTATTTT.

This clonotype was seen many times. The chain couples TRBV20-1 to TRBJ2-7; D is possibly TRBD1 or TRBD2 (5 bases each). The CDR3 spans 15 residues. The ends were cut back, 0 bases at V and 0 bases at J, with 12 bases in the middle. Germline CDR1 and CDR2: DFQATT and SNEGSKA (reference sequence). CDR3 loop: CSARDLRGSSYEQYF. Written as DNA, the CDR3 is TGCAGTGCTAGAGATTTACGGGGCTCCTCCTACGAGCAGTACTTC.

This clonotype has ten or more counts. The V and J genes are TRBV9 and TRBJ1-1; D is undetermined. V was clipped by 0 bases and J by 4 bases, with 10 bases between them. Germline V lookup: CDR1 SGDLS, CDR2 YYNGEE. This CDR3 is 14 amino acids long. As DNA, the CDR3 is TGTGCCAGCAGCGTAGGCGGGGTACGCACTGAAGCTTTCTTT. The encoded protein is CASSVGGVRTEAFF.

The chain combines TRBV10-3 with TRBJ1-2; a possible D gene is TRBD1 (6 bases). CDR3 length: 13 amino acids. Germline V gene data show CDR1 as ENHRY and CDR2 as SYGVKD. V dropped 6 bases and J dropped 3 bases, with 11 bases sitting between them. Written as DNA, the CDR3 is TGTGCCATCAGCCCACAGGGATACTATGGCTACACCTTC. This sequence encodes CAISPQGYYGYTF.

Regarding this clonotype: A read error may account for a junction end that differs from germline. V is TRBV7-3 and J is TRBJ2-5, with TRBD1 matching over 8 bases. The CDR3 is made up of 15 amino acids. Germline V gene data show CDR1 as SGHTA and CDR2 as FQGTGA. The CDR3 DNA follows: TGCGCCAGCAGCCAGACCCGGGACAGGTTGGAGACCCAGTACTTC. It specifies CASSQTRDRLETQYF.

The chain combines TRBV7-9 with TRBJ1-2; D perhaps matches TRBD1 (6 bases). From germline, CDR1 is SEHNR and CDR2 FQNEAQ (reference sequence). The CDR3 covers 13 residues. The ends were cut back, 5 bases at V and 8 bases at J, with 15 bases in the middle. The CDR3 loop is CASSPRQVRGYTF. The CDR3 DNA reads as TGTGCCAGCAGCCCTAGACAGGTGCGAGGCTACACCTTC.

The rearrangement uses TRBV5-1 and TRBJ1-1, with D unclear. V was clipped by 4 bases and J by 3 bases, with 10 bases between them. Germline CDR1 SGHRS, CDR2 YFSETQ. This CDR3 is built from 13 residues. The CDR3 loop is CASSVGKDTEAFF. The CDR3 DNA sequence: TGCGCCAGCAGCGTCGGCAAGGACACTGAAGCTTTCTTT.

J is TRBJ2-5 and V is TRBV24-1; 8 nucleotides line up with TRBD2. CDR3 length: 16 residues. Trimming at V came to 2 bases and at J to 5 bases, leaving 9 bases not matched to a gene. From germline, CDR1 is KGHDR and CDR2 SFDVKD. DNA for the CDR3: TGTGCCACCAGTGATTCCCGGGGGGGACTAGGTGAGACCCAGTACTTC. It translates to CATSDSRGGLGETQYF.

Points on this clonotype: Germline is not matched at one junction end, which may reflect a read error. CDR3 DNA: TGCGCCAGCAGCTTGGCGGGAGCGGCGACAGGTACGCAGTATTTT. Translated: CASSLAGAATGTQYF. This rearrangement joins TRBV5-1 to TRBJ2-3; D may be TRBD1 or TRBD2 (6 bases each). Per the germline V gene, CDR1 is SGHRS and CDR2 is YFSETQ. This CDR3 comprises 15 residues.